The rows below give T cell receptor beta chains drawn from one sample of a study of CD8 T cells in ankylosing spondylitis. One entry per CDR3 protein results from TCRdb running MiXCR on the 5' RACE reads. Among approximately 260,000 distinct CDR3 sequences, 18% were seen once, and the ten largest hold roughly 34%. The sequenced sample was blood, either unsorted or a sorted T cell fraction (not recorded which). These receptors were collected from a male donor with ankylosing spondylitis or in good health (not recorded which). Each CDR3 is given with its conserved first and last residue. A D gene is named only where the DNA matches it firmly. Clone size, where shown, is once, few, many, or a class for clones that have expanded.

d_gene	j_gene	abundance	v_gene	CDR3aa	CDR3nt
.	TRBJ2-3	.	TRBV7-6	CASSLPNLGGTPTDTQYF	TGTGCCAGCAGCTTACCAAACCTGGGGGGCACCCCCACAGATACGCAGTATTTT
.	TRBJ2-5	.	TRBV6-5	CASSYQGTQETQYF	TGTGCCAGCAGTTACCAAGGGACCCAAGAGACCCAGTACTTC
TRBD2	TRBJ2-2	.	TRBV4-3	CASSQLADNTGELFF	TGCGCCAGCAGCCAACTAGCGGACAACACCGGGGAGCTGTTTTTT
.	TRBJ1-1	.	TRBV5-1	CASTPRYGLATEAFF	TGCGCCAGCACCCCTCGGTACGGGTTGGCCACTGAAGCTTTCTTT
.	TRBJ2-1	many	TRBV9	CASSPPSGGSSYNEQFF	TGTGCCAGCAGCCCTCCCTCGGGGGGCAGCTCCTACAATGAGCAGTTCTTC
TRBD2	TRBJ2-1	few	TRBV5-1	CASSLGLAVHNEQFF	TGCGCCAGCAGCTTGGGACTAGCGGTTCACAATGAGCAGTTCTTC
TRBD2	TRBJ2-3	.	TRBV6-4	CASSEREGHGTDTQYF	TGTGCCAGCAGTGAGCGGGAGGGCCATGGCACAGATACGCAGTATTTT
TRBD1	TRBJ1-3	many	TRBV29-1	CSVGTGGNTIYF	TGCAGCGTCGGGACAGGGGGAAACACCATATATTTT
.	TRBJ2-7	many	TRBV10-3	CALGGDSSYEQYF	TGTGCCTTAGGAGGTGACAGCTCCTACGAGCAGTACTTC
.	TRBJ2-7	few	TRBV6-5	CASSYLADDEQYF	TGTGCCAGCAGCTATCTGGCTGACGACGAGCAGTACTTC
TRBD2	TRBJ2-7	few	TRBV6-1	CASSELAGGYEQYF	TGTGCCAGCAGTGAACTAGCGGGAGGCTACGAGCAGTACTTC
.	TRBJ1-1	.	TRBV19	CASSYGHLNTEAFF	TGTGCCAGTAGTTACGGGCACCTGAACACTGAAGCTTTCTTT
TRBD1	TRBJ2-2	many	TRBV7-2	CASSKTGFGTGELFF	TGTGCCAGCAGCAAGACAGGGTTCGGCACCGGGGAGCTGTTTTTT
.	TRBJ2-6	many	TRBV20-1	CSARVLAGESSGANVLTF	TGCAGTGCTAGAGTATTGGCAGGCGAGAGCTCTGGGGCCAACGTCCTGACTTTC
.	TRBJ2-1	.	TRBV5-6	CASSLERNEQFF	TGTGCCAGCAGCTTGGAGAGAAATGAGCAGTTCTTC
.	TRBJ2-2	.	TRBV5-5	CASSHPRTGGELFF	TGTGCCAGCAGCCACCCCCGGACGGGCGGGGAGCTGTTTTTT
TRBD2	TRBJ2-1	few	TRBV27	CASREGLGFGEQFF	TGTGCCAGCCGGGAGGGACTAGGTTTCGGTGAGCAGTTCTTC
.	TRBJ2-5	few	TRBV6-5	CASSYSSAVQETQYF	TGTGCCAGCAGTTACTCGTCGGCTGTCCAAGAGACCCAGTACTTC
.	TRBJ2-7	few	TRBV18	CASSQRDLLYEQYF	TGTGCCAGCTCACAACGGGATTTGCTCTACGAGCAGTACTTC
.	TRBJ1-4	few	TRBV13	CASSETGEGEKLFF	TGTGCCAGCAGCGAGACGGGGGAGGGGGAAAAACTGTTTTTT
TRBD2	TRBJ2-3	few	TRBV12-3/TRBV12-4	CASSFLGLAGGPSSTDTQYF	TGTGCCAGCAGCTTTTTGGGACTAGCGGGAGGGCCCTCAAGCACAGATACGCAGTATTTT
.	TRBJ2-7	.	TRBV27	CASSRQLSYEQYF	TGTGCCAGCAGTCGACAGCTCTCCTACGAGCAGTACTTC
TRBD2	TRBJ2-1	.	TRBV20-1	CSARFPGLPLLDEQFF	TGCAGTGCTAGATTCCCGGGACTACCCCTTCTGGATGAGCAGTTCTTC
.	TRBJ2-7	few	TRBV12-3/TRBV12-4	CASSFSGPQDEQYF	TGTGCCAGCAGTTTCTCGGGACCCCAGGACGAGCAGTACTTC
.	TRBJ1-1	few	TRBV7-9	CASSLIDLNTEAFF	TGTGCCAGCAGCTTAATCGACCTAAACACTGAAGCTTTCTTT
.	TRBJ2-2	few	TRBV30	CAWNRDTITGELFF	TGTGCCTGGAACCGGGACACGATCACCGGGGAGCTGTTTTTT
TRBD2	TRBJ2-2	few	TRBV11-2	CASSSTYGLAVSTGELFF	TGTGCCAGCAGCTCAACCTACGGACTAGCAGTGAGCACCGGGGAGCTGTTTTTT
TRBD1	TRBJ2-1	.	TRBV5-4	CASTGQGVSDEQFF	TGTGCCAGCACGGGACAGGGGGTGTCGGATGAGCAGTTCTTC
TRBD1	TRBJ2-7	.	TRBV12-3/TRBV12-4	CASSARDRGYEQYF	TGTGCCAGCAGTGCCCGGGACAGGGGGTACGAGCAGTACTTC
TRBD2	TRBJ2-3	.	TRBV20-1	CSLASGVLTDTQYF	TGCAGTTTGGCTAGCGGGGTTCTCACAGATACGCAGTATTTT
TRBD1	TRBJ1-4	.	TRBV7-8	CASSSQGGGGEKLFF	TGTGCCAGCAGCTCCCAGGGGGGAGGAGGTGAAAAACTGTTTTTT
TRBD1	TRBJ1-2	.	TRBV3-1	CASSQAGQGVINYGYTF	TGTGCCAGCAGCCAGGCGGGACAGGGGGTGATCAACTATGGCTACACCTTC
.	TRBJ1-1	once	TRBV5-5	CASSLFAGTLGYTEAFF	TGTGCCAGCAGCTTGTTCGCAGGGACTTTGGGGTACACTGAAGCTTTCTTT
.	TRBJ2-2	.	TRBV7-8	CASSLAWGTGELFF	TGTGCCAGCAGCTTAGCTTGGGGTACCGGGGAGCTGTTTTTT
.	TRBJ2-7	many	TRBV28	CASRPSPYEQYF	TGTGCCAGCAGACCTTCCCCCTACGAGCAGTACTTC
.	TRBJ1-6	few	TRBV20-1	CSARAENYNSPLHF	TGCAGTGCTAGAGCCGAGAATTATAATTCACCCCTCCACTTT
.	TRBJ2-1	many	TRBV12-3/TRBV12-4	CASSPVLTGTEGQFF	TGTGCCAGCAGTCCCGTGCTGACAGGGACTGAGGGGCAGTTCTTC
.	TRBJ2-3	.	TRBV27	CASSPQRPAREDLTDTQYF	TGTGCCAGCAGTCCGCAGAGACCGGCTCGCGAGGATCTCACAGATACGCAGTATTTT
.	TRBJ2-7	.	TRBV7-8	CASSQISGPGSYEQYF	TGTGCCAGCAGCCAAATCTCAGGCCCCGGCTCCTACGAGCAGTACTTC
.	TRBJ1-1	few	TRBV15	CATSGAGGGPPEAFF	TGTGCCACCAGCGGAGCCGGAGGGGGGCCGCCTGAAGCTTTCTTT
TRBD1	TRBJ2-3	once	TRBV13	CASSAPGQGTTDTQYF	TGTGCCAGCAGTGCCCCGGGACAGGGAACCACAGATACGCAGTATTTT
.	TRBJ2-7	.	TRBV29-1	CSVRLRANEQYF	TGCAGCGTGCGGTTGAGGGCCAACGAGCAGTACTTC
TRBD1	TRBJ2-7	few	TRBV20-1	CSARDRSGIRQGAHEQYF	TGCAGTGCTAGAGATCGTTCGGGTATAAGGCAGGGGGCCCACGAGCAGTACTTC
.	TRBJ2-1	few	TRBV29-1	CSVPAGFLYEQFF	TGCAGCGTTCCCGCAGGGTTCTTATATGAGCAGTTCTTC
.	TRBJ2-7	.	TRBV28	CASSLSASSYEQNF	TGTGCCAGCAGTTTATCGGCTAGCTCCTACGAGCAGAACTTC
.	TRBJ1-1	many	TRBV4-1	CASSQDNFGRTFEAFF	TGCGCCAGCAGCCAAGATAATTTTGGCAGGACTTTTGAAGCTTTCTTT
.	TRBJ2-7	.	TRBV5-4	CASSWTGAASGTHSYEQYF	TGTGCCAGCAGCTGGACAGGGGCGGCTAGCGGGACTCACTCCTACGAGCAGTACTTC
.	TRBJ2-3	.	TRBV6-4	CASSDSHAGPDTQYF	TGTGCCAGCAGTGACTCCCACGCCGGCCCAGATACGCAGTATTTT
TRBD1	TRBJ2-7	.	TRBV9	CASSAEDRGPNEQYF	TGTGCCAGCAGCGCCGAGGACAGGGGCCCTAATGAGCAGTACTTC
.	TRBJ2-7	.	TRBV20-1	CSARDDDSNYEQYF	TGCAGTGCTAGAGATGATGACTCTAACTACGAGCAGTACTTC